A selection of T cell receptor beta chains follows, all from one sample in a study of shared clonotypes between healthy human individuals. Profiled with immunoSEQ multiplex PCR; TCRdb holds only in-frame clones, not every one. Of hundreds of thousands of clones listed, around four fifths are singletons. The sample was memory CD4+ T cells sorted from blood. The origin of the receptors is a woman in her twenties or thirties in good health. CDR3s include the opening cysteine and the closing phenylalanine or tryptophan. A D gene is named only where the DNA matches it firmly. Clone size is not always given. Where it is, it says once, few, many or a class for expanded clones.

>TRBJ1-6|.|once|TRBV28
CASTDRGFSPLHF
TGTGCCAGCACCGATCGGGGCTTTTCACCCCTCCACTTT
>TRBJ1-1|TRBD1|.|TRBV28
CASSLRQLTGAGAFF
TGTGCCAGCAGTCTGCGACAACTTACAGGGGCGGGAGCTTTCTTT
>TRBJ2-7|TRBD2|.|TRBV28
CASSVAGGSYEQYF
TGTGCCAGCTCCGTCGCGGGAGGGTCCTACGAGCAGTACTTC
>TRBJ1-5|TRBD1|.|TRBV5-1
CAKTLRTGGTSNQPQHF
TGCGCCAAAACCCTTAGGACAGGGGGGACGAGCAATCAGCCCCAGCATTTT
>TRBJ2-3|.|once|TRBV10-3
CASFQRAQYF
TGTGCCTCCTTCCAAAGAGCGCAGTATTTT
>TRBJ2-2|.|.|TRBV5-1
CASSFSGTPNTGELFF
TGCGCCAGCAGCTTTTCCGGGACACCGAACACCGGGGAGCTGTTTTTT
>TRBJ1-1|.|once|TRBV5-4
CASSLAQYSTEAFF
TGTGCCAGCAGCTTAGCCCAGTATAGCACTGAAGCTTTCTTT
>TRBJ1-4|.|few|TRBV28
CASSTPHRGATNEKLFF
TGTGCCAGCAGCACGCCCCATCGGGGAGCAACTAATGAAAAACTGTTTTTT
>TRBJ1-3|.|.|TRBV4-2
CASSQDWLPSGNTIYF
TGTGCCAGCAGCCAAGATTGGCTTCCCTCTGGAAACACCATATATTTT
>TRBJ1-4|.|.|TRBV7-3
CASSLGRVGEKLFF
TGTGCCAGCAGCTTAGGTAGGGTGGGGGAAAAACTGTTTTTT
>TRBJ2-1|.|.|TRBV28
CASSYSGSYNEQFF
TGTGCCAGCAGTTACAGTGGCTCCTACAATGAGCAGTTCTTC
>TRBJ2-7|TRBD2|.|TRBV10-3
CATRDVASGGQYF
TGTGCCACACGGGACGTAGCCAGCGGGGGGCAGTACTTC
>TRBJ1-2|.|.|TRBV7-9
CASSYSMLGQDGYTF
TGTGCCAGCAGCTACTCCATGCTAGGGCAGGATGGCTACACCTTC
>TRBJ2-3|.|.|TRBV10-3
CAISEAGQSTDTQYF
TGTGCCATCTCCGAAGCGGGACAAAGCACAGATACGCAGTATTTT
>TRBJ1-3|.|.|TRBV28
CASSPSALGNTIYF
TGTGCCAGCAGTCCCTCAGCCCTTGGAAACACCATATATTTT
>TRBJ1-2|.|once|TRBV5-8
CASSLGLGPRANYGYTF
TGTGCCAGCAGCTTGGGATTGGGACCTCGAGCTAACTATGGCTACACCTTC
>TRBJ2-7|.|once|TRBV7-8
CASSSTGTLRDEQYF
TGTGCCAGCAGCTCAACAGGTACCCTACGTGACGAGCAGTACTTC
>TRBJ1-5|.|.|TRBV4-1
CASSPSPVNQPQHF
TGCGCCAGCAGCCCATCCCCCGTGAATCAGCCCCAGCATTTT
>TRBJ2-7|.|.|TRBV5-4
CASSTQGWLSEQYF
TGTGCCAGCAGTACACAGGGTTGGCTGAGCGAGCAGTACTTC
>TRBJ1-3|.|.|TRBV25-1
CASSEARTGGNTIYF
TGTGCCAGCAGTGAAGCCAGGACGGGAGGAAACACCATATATTTT
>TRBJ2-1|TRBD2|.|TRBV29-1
CSVTGTSDNEQFF
TGCAGCGTTACTGGGACTAGCGACAATGAGCAGTTCTTC
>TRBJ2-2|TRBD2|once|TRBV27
CASSSPIAGGINGELFF
TGTGCCAGCAGTTCGCCTATAGCGGGAGGAATCAACGGGGAGCTGTTTTTT
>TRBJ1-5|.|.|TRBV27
CASRRRITDQPQHF
TGTGCCAGCAGAAGACGGATAACAGATCAGCCCCAGCATTTT
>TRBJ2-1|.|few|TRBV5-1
CASSADPQVEQFF
TGCGCCAGCAGCGCAGACCCTCAGGTTGAGCAGTTCTTC
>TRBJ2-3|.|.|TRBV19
CASSIGGAETSTDTQYF
TGTGCCAGTAGTATAGGGGGAGCGGAGACTAGCACAGATACGCAGTATTTT
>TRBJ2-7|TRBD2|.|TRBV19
CASSTGLAASYEQYF
TGTGCCAGTAGTACCGGACTAGCGGCCTCCTACGAGCAGTACTTC
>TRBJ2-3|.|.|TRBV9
CASSGELGSPRTDTQYF
TGTGCCAGCAGCGGCGAACTAGGCAGCCCCCGCACAGATACGCAGTATTTT
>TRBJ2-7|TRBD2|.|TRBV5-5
CASSFSGSAYEQYF
TGTGCCAGCAGCTTTAGCGGGAGTGCCTACGAGCAGTACTTC
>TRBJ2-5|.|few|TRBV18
CASSPEAGPRETQYF
TGTGCCAGCTCACCGGAGGCAGGGCCGAGGGAGACCCAGTACTTC
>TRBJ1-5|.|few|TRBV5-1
CASSLAGNSNQPQHF
TGCGCCAGCAGCTTAGCGGGAAATAGCAATCAGCCCCAGCATTTT
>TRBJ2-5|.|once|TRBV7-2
CASSSARGGRETQYF
TGTGCCAGCAGCTCAGCCAGGGGCGGCAGGGAGACCCAGTACTTC
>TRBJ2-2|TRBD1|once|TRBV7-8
CASSYGQVGELFF
TGTGCCAGCAGCTACGGACAGGTTGGGGAGCTGTTTTTT
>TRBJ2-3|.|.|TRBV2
CASSEPATDTQYF
TGTGCCAGCAGTGAACCTGCCACAGATACGCAGTATTTT
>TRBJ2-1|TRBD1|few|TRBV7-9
CASAGQANYNEQFF
TGTGCCAGCGCCGGACAGGCAAATTACAATGAGCAGTTCTTC
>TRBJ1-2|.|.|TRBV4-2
CASSQETPGYTF
TGTGCCAGCAGCCAAGAGACCCCTGGCTACACCTTC
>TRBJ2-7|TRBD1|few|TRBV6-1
CASRGQSYEQYF
TGTGCCAGCAGGGGACAGAGCTACGAGCAGTACTTC
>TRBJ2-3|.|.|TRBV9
CASSGKTGRFSTDTQYF
TGTGCCAGCAGCGGAAAGACGGGGAGGTTTAGCACAGATACGCAGTATTTT
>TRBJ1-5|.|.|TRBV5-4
CASSQDDIAERNQPQHF
TGTGCCAGCAGCCAAGATGATATCGCGGAACGCAATCAGCCCCAGCATTTT
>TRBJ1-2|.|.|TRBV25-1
CASSEYTGFGYTF
TGTGCCAGCAGTGAATATACGGGTTTTGGCTACACCTTC
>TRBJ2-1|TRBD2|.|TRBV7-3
CASSLYAGEYNEQFF
TGTGCCAGCAGCTTATATGCGGGGGAATACAATGAGCAGTTCTTC
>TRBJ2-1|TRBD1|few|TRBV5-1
CASTLDRGTPNEQFF
TGCGCCAGCACCCTCGACAGGGGGACACCCAATGAGCAGTTCTTC
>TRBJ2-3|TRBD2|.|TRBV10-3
CAISRLAGDTQYF
TGTGCCATCAGTAGACTAGCGGGAGATACGCAGTATTTT
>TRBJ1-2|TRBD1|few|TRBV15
CATSTGQGEDYGYTF
TGTGCCACCAGCACCGGACAGGGGGAAGACTATGGCTACACCTTC
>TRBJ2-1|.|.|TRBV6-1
CASSELYEQFF
TGTGCCAGCAGTGAATTATATGAGCAGTTCTTC
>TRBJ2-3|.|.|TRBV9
CASSVLPSDVRDTQYF
TGTGCCAGCAGCGTATTACCGTCGGACGTCCGGGATACGCAGTATTTT
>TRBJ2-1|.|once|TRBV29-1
CSVDVAGGPGEQFF
TGCAGCGTTGACGTCGCGGGCGGCCCGGGGGAGCAGTTCTTC
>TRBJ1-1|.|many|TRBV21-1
CASSTLGRTGTLRSAAFF
TGTGCCAGCAGCACACTTGGGCGGACAGGGACCCTCCGGTCTGCGGCTTTCTTT
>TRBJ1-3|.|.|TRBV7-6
CASSPWGSGNTIYF
TGTGCCAGCAGCCCTTGGGGGTCTGGAAACACCATATATTTT
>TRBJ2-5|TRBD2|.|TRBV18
CASSPASGRGETQYF
TGTGCCAGCTCACCGGCCAGCGGGAGAGGAGAGACCCAGTACTTC
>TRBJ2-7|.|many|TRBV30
CACKTDTYEQYF
TGTGCCTGTAAGACAGACACCTACGAGCAGTACTTC
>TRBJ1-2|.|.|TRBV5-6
CASSLWAGVTYGYTF
TGTGCCAGCAGCTTGTGGGCAGGGGTTACCTATGGCTACACCTTC
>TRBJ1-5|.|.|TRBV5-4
CASSWQGNQPQHF
TGTGCCAGCAGCTGGCAGGGCAATCAGCCCCAGCATTTT
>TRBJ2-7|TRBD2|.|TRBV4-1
CASGKLAGGIYEQYF
TGCGCCAGCGGCAAGCTAGCGGGAGGGATCTACGAGCAGTACTTC